This T cell receptor (beta chain) emerged from a study of T cell clusters in autoimmune cytopenias. The wider study: A median of roughly 52,000 TRB reads per sample yielded a median around 2,500 distinct clonotypes. Study findings and constraints: TRB repertoire shifts in secondary cytopenia and chronic lymphocytic leukemia mostly reflected lymphoma, not autoimmunity. Primary autoimmune cytopenia patients seemingly lacked the physiological T cell clusters found in healthy donors.

TRB was amplified from around 250 ng of peripheral blood genomic DNA per sample. One tube held mixed TRB-A and TRB-B primer pools for touch-down PCR. TCRdb reprocessed the multiplex PCR reads, keeping one entry per CDR3 protein, no DNA. Its table lists about 3,500 distinct CDR3 sequences. Worth noting for this clonotype: Antigen: not known.

The CDR3 runs 14 residues. Germline assignment: CDR1 SGHTA and CDR2 FQGNSA. This chain uses TRBV7-2 with TRBJ2-1. This receptor was obtained from a human donor with an autoimmune cytopenia or autoimmune hepatitis (not recorded which). The sequencing sample was made of peripheral blood. CDR3 loop: CASSLVNWNNEQFF.